This TCR beta chain was recorded in a study of shared clonotypes between healthy human individuals. The study drew all its donors from Caucasian adults living in Nashville, Tennessee. General study results and limits: Genetic and exposure-history diversity was limited by the small donor number. Across a few donors, naive CD4 shared around 5.3%, naive CD8 around 3.5%, memory CD4 about 2.4%, memory CD8 under 0.5%.

On this clone itself: The antigen is undetermined.

Produced via immunoSEQ multiplex PCR; TCRdb's table is partial and in-frame only. Among roughly 400,000 clones, 90% to 97% were seen once, and the ten largest hold more than 0.3%. In germline, CDR1 is PRHDT, CDR2 FYEKMQ (reference sequence). CDR3 length: 16 amino acids. Trimming stripped 0 bases from V and 6 bases from J, with 18 bases between. The clonotype was recovered from a man aged 30-40 years in good health. The sample comprised memory CD8+ T cells sorted from blood. As to subset: CD45RO+ cells pooled with CCR7-negative TemRA cells. The rearrangement joins TRBV13 to TRBJ2-7; D is unclear. DNA for the CDR3: TGTGCCAGCAGCTTAGGTTGGTCCGCTAGACCCCTCGAGCAGTACTTC. Translated, it gives CASSLGWSARPLEQYF.